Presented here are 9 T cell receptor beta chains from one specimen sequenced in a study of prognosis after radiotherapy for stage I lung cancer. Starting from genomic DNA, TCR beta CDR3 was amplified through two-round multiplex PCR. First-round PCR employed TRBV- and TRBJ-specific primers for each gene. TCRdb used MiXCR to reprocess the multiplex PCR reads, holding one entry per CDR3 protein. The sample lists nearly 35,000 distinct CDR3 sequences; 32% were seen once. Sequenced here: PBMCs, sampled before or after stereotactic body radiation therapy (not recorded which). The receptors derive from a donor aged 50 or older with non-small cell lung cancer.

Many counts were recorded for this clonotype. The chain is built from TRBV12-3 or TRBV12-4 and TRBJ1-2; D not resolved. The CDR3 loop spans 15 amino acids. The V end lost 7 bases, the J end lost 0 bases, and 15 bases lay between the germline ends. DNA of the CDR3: TGTGCCAGCACCCAGCTGACCCGCGCTAACTATGGCTACACCTTC. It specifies CASTQLTRANYGYTF.

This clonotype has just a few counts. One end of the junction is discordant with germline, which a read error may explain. The CDR3 protein is CASSYSCRGGYTF. For the CDR3, the DNA is TGTGCCAGCAGTTACTCCTGTCGAGGTGGCTACACCTTC. The chain has TRBV6-4 and TRBJ1-2, with D hard to call. This CDR3 spans 13 amino acids. CDR1 and CDR2 from the germline V gene are MRHNA and SNTAGT.

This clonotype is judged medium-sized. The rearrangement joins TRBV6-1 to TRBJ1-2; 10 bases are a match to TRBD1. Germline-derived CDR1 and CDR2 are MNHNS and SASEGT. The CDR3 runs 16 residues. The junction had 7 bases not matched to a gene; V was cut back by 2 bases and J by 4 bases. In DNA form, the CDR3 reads TGTGCCAGCAGTGAATTAGACAGGGGGCCAAGCTATGGCTACACCTTC. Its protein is CASSELDRGPSYGYTF.

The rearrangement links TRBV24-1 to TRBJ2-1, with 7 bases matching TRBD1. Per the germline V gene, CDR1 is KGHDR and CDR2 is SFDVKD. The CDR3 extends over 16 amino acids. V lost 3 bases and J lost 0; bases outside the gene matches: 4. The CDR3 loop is CATSDRDSSSYNEQFF. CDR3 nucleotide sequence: TGTGCCACCAGTGATAGGGACAGTAGCTCCTACAATGAGCAGTTCTTC.

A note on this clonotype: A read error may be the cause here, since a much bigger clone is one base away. CDR3 protein: CSSSQDLGTGSYEQYF. In DNA, the CDR3 is TGTTCCAGCAGCCAAGATCTTGGGACAGGGTCCTACGAGCAGTACTTC. The chain carries TRBV3-2 and TRBJ2-7; TRBD1, the table's D call, was not compared with the DNA. TRBV3-2 is recorded as a pseudogene. The CDR3 runs 16 residues.

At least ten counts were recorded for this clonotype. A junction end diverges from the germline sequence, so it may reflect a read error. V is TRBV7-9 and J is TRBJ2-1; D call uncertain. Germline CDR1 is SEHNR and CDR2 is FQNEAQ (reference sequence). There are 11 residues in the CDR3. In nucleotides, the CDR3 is TGTGCCAGCAGTCCCTTGGATGAGCAGTCCTTC. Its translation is CASSPLDEQSF.

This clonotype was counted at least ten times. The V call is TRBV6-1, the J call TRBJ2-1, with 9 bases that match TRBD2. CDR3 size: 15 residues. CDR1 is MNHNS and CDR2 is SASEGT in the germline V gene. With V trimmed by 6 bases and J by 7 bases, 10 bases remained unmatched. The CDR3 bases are TGTGCCAGCAGATTCGGCGGGGGGGCCCGGAATGAGCAGTTCTTC. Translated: CASRFGGGARNEQFF.

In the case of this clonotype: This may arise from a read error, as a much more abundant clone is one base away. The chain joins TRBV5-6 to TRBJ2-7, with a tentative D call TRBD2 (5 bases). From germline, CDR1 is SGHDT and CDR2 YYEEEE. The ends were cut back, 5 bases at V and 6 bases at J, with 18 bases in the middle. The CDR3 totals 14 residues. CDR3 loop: CASRLKLALREQYF. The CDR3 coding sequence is TGTGCCAGCAGATTGAAGCTAGCACTCCGCGAGCAGTACTTC.

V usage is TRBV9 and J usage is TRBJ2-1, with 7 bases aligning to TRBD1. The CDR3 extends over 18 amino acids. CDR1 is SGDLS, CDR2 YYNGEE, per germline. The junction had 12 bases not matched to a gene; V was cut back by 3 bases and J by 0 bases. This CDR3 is CASSAPRGGTRSYNEQFF. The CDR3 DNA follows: TGTGCCAGCAGCGCACCACGAGGGGGCACCCGCTCCTACAATGAGCAGTTCTTC. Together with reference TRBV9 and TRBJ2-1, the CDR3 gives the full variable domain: DSGVTQTPKHLITATGQRVTLRCSPRSGDLSVYWYQQSLDQGLQFLIQYYNGEERAKGNILERFSAQQFPDLHSELNLSSLELGDSALYFCASSAPRGGTRSYNEQFFGPGTRLTVL.